The 3 T cell receptor beta chains below were found in one sample sequenced in a study of shared clonotypes between healthy human individuals. The data were produced by immunoSEQ multiplex PCR, yet TCRdb's version contains in-frame clones alone and is incomplete. This sample carries some 500,000 clones, more than 95% of them seen once, and the ten largest clones take approximately 0.067%. Sequencing input: naive CD4+ T cells sorted from blood. As for subset: CD45RA+ positively selected. All receptors derive from a woman younger than 45 in good health.

About this clone: The sample carries other DNA sequences with the same CDR3. The V call is TRBV5-1, the J call TRBJ2-7, with D uncertain. CDR3 length equals 12 residues. CDR1 and CDR2 (germline): SGHRS, YFSETQ. Trimming left V 4 bases short and J 4 bases short, with 9 bases between. The CDR3 nucleotides read TGCGCCAGCAGCCGTACTACTTACGAGCAGTACTTC. Its protein product is CASSRTTYEQYF.

This chain joins TRBV28 and TRBJ2-5; 9 bases map to TRBD1. From germline, CDR1 is MDHEN and CDR2 SYDVKM. J gave up 2 bases and V 3 bases, and 4 bases lay outside the gene matches. This CDR3 contains 15 residues. CDR3 sequence: CASSFLGQGQETQYF. The CDR3 DNA is TGTGCCAGCAGTTTTCTCGGACAGGGGCAAGAGACCCAGTACTTC.

The chain couples TRBV2 to TRBJ1-5; D uncertain. Trimming took 7 bases from V and 5 from J, leaving 15 bases between them. From germline, CDR1 is SNHLY and CDR2 FYNNEI. The CDR3 has 14 amino acids. CDR3 coding DNA: TGTGCCAGCACCGTCGGGGATCACCATCAGCCCCAGCATTTT. Residues: CASTVGDHHQPQHF.